A selection of T cell receptor beta chains follows, all from one sample in a study of blood T cell repertoires in COVID-19. The assay was immunoSEQ multiplex PCR, and TCRdb's table has in-frame clones only and misses some. This sample has some 300,000 clones, with 85% found just once. Input material: peripheral blood. These receptors originate from a woman aged 45-60 years with active or convalescent COVID-19. The CDR3 runs from the conserved cysteine through the conserved F or W. D genes are given only for firm matches. Not every row has a clone size; where given, it reads once, few, many or a size class.

TRBV4-1,TRBJ1-4,.,.,14,TGCGCCAGCAGCCAAGACCGCAGGGGTAGGAAACTGTTTTTT,CASSQDRRGRKLFF
TRBV19,TRBJ2-3,TRBD2,.,16,TGTGCCAGTAGTATAACCGGACTAGCGGCAGCAGATACGCAGTATTTT,CASSITGLAAADTQYF
TRBV7-3,TRBJ2-2,TRBD2,.,18,TGTGCCTCTCGAGGCGGGATAGCGGGAGCGCAGAACACCGGGGAGCTGTTTTTT,CASRGGIAGAQNTGELFF
TRBV29-1,TRBJ2-3,TRBD2,.,16,TGCAGCTCCTCGCGACCGACTAGCGCTAGCACAGATACGCAGTATTTT,CSSSRPTSASTDTQYF
TRBV27,TRBJ1-2,TRBD1,.,17,TGTGCCAGCAGTTTATCGTACAGGGGGCATGGTATCTATGGCTACACCTTC,CASSLSYRGHGIYGYTF
TRBV10-2,TRBJ1-6,.,.,18,TGCGCCAGCAGTGAGTCGATTGGGGCAGGGGATTATAATTCACCCCTCCACTTT,CASSESIGAGDYNSPLHF
TRBV19,TRBJ1-5,.,.,15,TGTGCCAGTAGTACAGACTCCGGGGGCAATCAGCCCCAGCATTTT,CASSTDSGGNQPQHF
TRBV2,TRBJ1-3,.,.,15,TGTGCCAGCAGTGCCGACACGGGGGCTGGAAACACCATATATTTT,CASSADTGAGNTIYF
TRBV21-1,TRBJ1-6,.,few,14,TGTGCCAGCAGCCTTGGACAGTTTGATTCACCCCTCCACTTT,CASSLGQFDSPLHF
TRBV4-1,TRBJ1-2,.,.,13,TGCGCCAGCAGCCAAGGCGGGACCTATGGCTACACCTTC,CASSQGGTYGYTF
TRBV2,TRBJ2-3,.,.,13,TGTGCCAGCAGTGGGACTCCCACAGATACGCAGTATTTT,CASSGTPTDTQYF
TRBV7-9,TRBJ2-2,TRBD2,.,18,TGTGCCAGCAGCTCCCGGGAGATACTAGCGGGATACACCGGGGAGCTGTTTTTT,CASSSREILAGYTGELFF
TRBV5-1,TRBJ2-2,TRBD2,.,15,TGCGCCAGCAGCTATCCTAGCGGGAACACCGGGGAGCTGTTTTTT,CASSYPSGNTGELFF
TRBV3-1/TRBV3-2,TRBJ1-2,.,.,17,TGTGCCAGCAGCCAAGAGCCCCGGGACGCGGGGGTCTATGGCTACACCTTC,CASSQEPRDAGVYGYTF
TRBV25-1,TRBJ1-2,.,.,14,TGTGCCAGCAGTGAGGGACATGGAGCTTTTGGCTACACCTTC,CASSEGHGAFGYTF
TRBV5-1,TRBJ1-1,.,.,15,TGCGCCAGCAGCTTTTCAGACGGAGGCGTGACTGAAGCTTTCTTT,CASSFSDGGVTEAFF
TRBV19,TRBJ2-3,TRBD2,few,17,TGTGCCAGTAGTACGGGCGGGAGGGCCCTTGGTACAGATACGCAGTATTTT,CASSTGGRALGTDTQYF
TRBV28,TRBJ1-3,.,.,14,TGTGCCAGCAGTTTATTCAGGGCTGGAAACACCATATATTTT,CASSLFRAGNTIYF
TRBV19,TRBJ1-6,TRBD1,.,15,TGTGCCAGTAGGACAGGGGGCAACTATAATTCACCCCTCCACTTT,CASRTGGNYNSPLHF
TRBV5-1,TRBJ1-5,.,.,14,TGCGCCAGCAGCTTGTCGGCAGGGCATCAGCCCCAGCATTTT,CASSLSAGHQPQHF
TRBV11-2,TRBJ2-1,TRBD1,.,17,TGTGCCAGCAGCCTGAGGACAGGGGGCCTCACATACAATGAGCAGTTCTTC,CASSLRTGGLTYNEQFF
TRBV7-3,TRBJ2-1,TRBD2,.,15,TGTGCCAGCAGCATTACTAGCGCTGCGTACAATGAGCAGTTCTTC,CASSITSAAYNEQFF
TRBV2,TRBJ2-7,TRBD2,.,17,TGTGCCAGCAGGTCCGGTGGGCTAGCGGGCGTCTCCTACGAGCAGTACTTC,CASRSGGLAGVSYEQYF
TRBV20-1,TRBJ2-2,.,once,16,TGCAGTGCTAGTAGGTCGGTAGCGACTAACACCGGGGAGCTGTTTTTT,CSASRSVATNTGELFF
TRBV27,TRBJ1-5,.,.,17,TGTGCCAGCAGTCCGACCCGGGAGACGAGGGCCCATCAGCCCCAGCATTTT,CASSPTRETRAHQPQHF
TRBV18,TRBJ1-5,TRBD1,once,17,TGTGCCAGCTCACCCGACAGGGTACGGGCCAGCAATCAGCCCCAGCATTTT,CASSPDRVRASNQPQHF
TRBV11-2,TRBJ2-1,TRBD2,.,13,TGTGCCAGCAGCTTAGGAGGCCTGCGGGAGCCGTTCTTC,CASSLGGLREPFF
TRBV7-6,TRBJ1-4,TRBD1,.,15,TGTGCCAGCAGCTTAGCCGGGACAGCGAATGAAAAACTGTTTTTT,CASSLAGTANEKLFF
TRBV28,TRBJ1-1,.,.,14,TGTGCCAGCAGTTTCCCCCAGGGGAGCACTGAAGCTTTCTTT,CASSFPQGSTEAFF
TRBV7-2,TRBJ2-2,TRBD2,.,16,TGTGCCAGCAGCTTTTACCGACTAGCGGTCTCCGGGGAGCTGTTTTTT,CASSFYRLAVSGELFF
TRBV28,TRBJ1-2,.,once,13,TGTGCCAGCAGTCGGGGGGGGACCTATGGCTACACCTTC,CASSRGGTYGYTF
TRBV4-2,TRBJ1-4,.,.,13,TGTGCCAGCAGCCGGCAGGGTAGTGAAAAACTGTTTTTT,CASSRQGSEKLFF
TRBV5-1,TRBJ1-2,TRBD1,.,15,TGCGCCAGCAGCTTGGAAGGCTCAGGGGGCGGTGGCTACACCTTC,CASSLEGSGGGGYTF
TRBV12-1,TRBJ2-1,.,.,16,TGTGCCAGCAGCCCACCGACTAGCGGGAGCTACAATGAGCAGTTCTTC,CASSPPTSGSYNEQFF
TRBV30,TRBJ2-7,.,.,14,TGTGCCTGGAGCGCAGGGGCGCCTGGCTACGAGCAGTACTTC,CAWSAGAPGYEQYF
TRBV5-6,TRBJ2-2,.,.,14,TGTGCCAGCAGCACGACAGGGAACACCGGGGAGCTGTTTTTT,CASSTTGNTGELFF
TRBV3-1/TRBV3-2,TRBJ2-1,.,.,16,TGTGCCAGCAGCCAATGGACGGGAGCCAAGGGCAATGAGCAGTTCTTC,CASSQWTGAKGNEQFF
TRBV5-6,TRBJ2-7,.,once,11,TGTGCCAGCTCTCTAGCCTTCGAGCAGTACTTC,CASSLAFEQYF
TRBV28,TRBJ1-2,.,.,13,TGTGCCAGCAGTTTTCGGGGGGCGGGCGGCTACACCTTC,CASSFRGAGGYTF
TRBV5-8,TRBJ2-7,.,.,16,TGTGCCAGCAGCCCTCGGGAGCACCTTATAACCTACGAGCAGTACTTC,CASSPREHLITYEQYF
TRBV5-1,TRBJ2-7,TRBD2,.,16,TGCGCCAGCAGCTCCGGGACTAGCGGGGGGTCCTACGAGCAGTACTTC,CASSSGTSGGSYEQYF
TRBV5-1,TRBJ2-7,TRBD2,.,15,TGCGCCAGCAGCCTAGCGGGAGGGTTCTCCTACGAGCAGTACTTC,CASSLAGGFSYEQYF
TRBV19,TRBJ2-5,TRBD2,.,15,TGTGCCAGTAGGCGGACTAGCGGGAGTGGTGAGACCCAGTACTTC,CASRRTSGSGETQYF
TRBV4-2,TRBJ2-1,.,.,13,TGTGCCAGCAGCCAAGCCCCCATTCATGAGCAGTTCTTC,CASSQAPIHEQFF
TRBV4-1,TRBJ1-5,.,.,15,TGCGCCAGCAGCCAAGGACAGGCTGACAATCAGCCCCAGCATTTT,CASSQGQADNQPQHF
TRBV7-9,TRBJ1-1,.,.,13,TGTGCCAGCAGCTCCCCGACTGGGACTGAAGCTTTCTTT,CASSSPTGTEAFF